This entry describes one TCR beta chain. Its antigen is still unknown. This sample is drawn from a study of cytomegalovirus exposure and HLA in healthy donors. Trimming shortened V by 4 bases and J by 0 bases, and 13 bases separated the two germline ends. The length of the CDR3 is 15 residues. Per germline, CDR1 MDHEN and CDR2 SYDVKM. The study's findings and limits: The classifier reportedly diagnosed cytomegalovirus status with high sensitivity and specificity. In a later analysis, parvovirus B19, influenza, CMV and Epstein-Barr virus appeared linked to several top co-occurrence clusters.

PCR amplification relied on 60 Vbeta primers (plus 13 Jbeta primers). Here immunoSEQ multiplex PCR was the method, and the copy in TCRdb shows in-frame clones only, minus some. Of some 200,000 clones detected, around 85% appear once; the ten largest clones hold around 1.7%. The TCR was taken from a man aged 45-65 years in good health and CMV-seronegative. Sample: PBMCs. The genes are TRBV28 and TRBJ2-7, with D possibly matching TRBD2 (5 bases). Here the CDR3 DNA reads TGTGCCAGCAGTTCCCCAATGGGGAGCTCCTACGAGCAGTACTTC. Amino acids: CASSSPMGSSYEQYF.